These T cell receptor beta chains were read from a single sample in a study of cytotoxic CD8 clonotypes in ibrutinib-treated CLL. The repertoire was sequenced with immunoSEQ multiplex PCR; TCRdb's copy has only in-frame clones and lacks some. The data contain 250,000 or so clones, 70% of them seen just once; the ten biggest clones take up roughly 15%. Sequencing used PBMCs, obtained after 24 months of ibrutinib treatment. Every receptor here comes from a human donor with chronic lymphocytic leukemia. CDR3s include the opening cysteine and the closing phenylalanine or tryptophan. Each record gives: D gene, V gene, clone size, J gene, CDR3 DNA, CDR3 protein. D genes are given only for firm matches. Rows may omit the clone size; those that give it use once, few, many or a size class.

>TRBD1|TRBV28|NA|TRBJ1-1
TGTGCCAGCGGACAGGTAATGAACACTGAAGCTTTCTTT
CASGQVMNTEAFF
>TRBD1|TRBV2|NA|TRBJ1-5
TGTGCCAGCAGGGTGGACAGGTTCGATCAGCCCCAGCATTTT
CASRVDRFDQPQHF
>NA|TRBV18|NA|TRBJ1-1
TGTGCCAGCTCACCCGTGGACAGTCGCCCTGAAGCTTTCTTT
CASSPVDSRPEAFF
>NA|TRBV10-2|NA|TRBJ1-1
TGCGCCAGCAAACAGGTCTTGAACACTGAAGCTTTCTTT
CASKQVLNTEAFF
>TRBD1|TRBV9|few|TRBJ1-5
TGTGCCAGCAGCGCGCACACCAGGACAGGGGGTAATCAGCCCCAGCATTTT
CASSAHTRTGGNQPQHF
>NA|TRBV27|few|TRBJ2-2
TGTGCCAGCAGCCCTTCGAACACCGGGGAGCTGTTTTTT
CASSPSNTGELFF
>NA|TRBV9|many|TRBJ2-1
TGTGCCAGCAGCGTAGGGGGGGTAGCACCCAATGAGCAGTTCTTC
CASSVGGVAPNEQFF
>TRBD2|TRBV4-2|NA|TRBJ2-7
TGTGCCAGCAGCGCACGACTAGCGGGAGGGCCCGGCTCCTACGAGCAGTACTTC
CASSARLAGGPGSYEQYF
>NA|TRBV7-9|NA|TRBJ1-5
TGTGCCAGCAGCCAGGGAAACAGCAATCAGCCCCAGCATTTT
CASSQGNSNQPQHF
>NA|TRBV13|NA|TRBJ1-1
TGTGCCAGCAGCTTCAGATCTTCCCGGGGACTACCTGAAGCTTTCTTT
CASSFRSSRGLPEAFF
>TRBD1|TRBV4-2|few|TRBJ1-3
TGTGCCAGCAGCCAAGTCATGGGACAGATAAACACCATATATTTT
CASSQVMGQINTIYF
>NA|TRBV20-1|NA|TRBJ2-5
TGCAGTGCTAGAGACCGGGTGACCCAGTACTTC
CSARDRVTQYF
>NA|TRBV29-1|NA|TRBJ1-1
TGCAGCGTTGAACTGGAGAACACTGAAGCTTTCTTT
CSVELENTEAFF
>NA|TRBV19|NA|TRBJ1-4
TGTGCCAGTAGTATTCTAAGCTCTACTAATGAAAAACTGTTTTTT
CASSILSSTNEKLFF
>NA|TRBV11-3|NA|TRBJ2-3
TGTGCCAGCAGCAATCGACAGGCAGAGGGCCGGGATACGCAGTATTTT
CASSNRQAEGRDTQYF
>NA|TRBV29-1|few|TRBJ1-5
TGCAGCTCGACACGGGGGGATCGTAGCAATCAGCCCCAGCATTTT
CSSTRGDRSNQPQHF
>NA|TRBV19|few|TRBJ2-7
TGTGCCAGTAGTCCTGTAGGGCTCTCCTACGAGCAGTACTTC
CASSPVGLSYEQYF
>NA|TRBV5-1|NA|TRBJ2-5
TGCGCCAGCAGCTTGGAACTAGCTGTGGAGACCCAGTACTTC
CASSLELAVETQYF
>NA|TRBV19|few|TRBJ2-6
TGTGCCAGTAGTATCATCTGGGGGAACTCTGGGGCCAACGTCCTGACTTTC
CASSIIWGNSGANVLTF
>NA|TRBV7-9|few|TRBJ1-4
TGTGCCAGCAGCTTAGGTCTGGTTCGACTGGAGGAAAAACTGTTTTTT
CASSLGLVRLEEKLFF
>NA|TRBV11-2|NA|TRBJ2-7
TGTGCCAGCAGCCCGCTATTCCACGAGCAGTACTTC
CASSPLFHEQYF
>TRBD2|TRBV7-8|NA|TRBJ2-1
TGTGCCAGCAGCTTATTTTCTAGCGGGAATCACAATGAGCAGTTCTTC
CASSLFSSGNHNEQFF
>NA|TRBV15|NA|TRBJ1-4
TGTGCCACCAGCAGCGGGATTTTGAATGAAAAACTGTTTTTT
CATSSGILNEKLFF
>NA|TRBV9|NA|TRBJ2-5
TGTGCCAGCAGCCCGAACCCCGGCAGGGTGGGGGAGACCCAGTACTTC
CASSPNPGRVGETQYF
>NA|TRBV28|few|TRBJ1-5
TGTGCCAGCAGTCCTGCGTGGGGCGACCGGAAGCCCCAGCATTTT
CASSPAWGDRKPQHF
>NA|TRBV19|NA|TRBJ1-5
TGTGCCAGTAGTTACAGGAAGGTGGGCAATCAGCCCCAGCATTTT
CASSYRKVGNQPQHF
>NA|TRBV5-1|few|TRBJ2-1
TGCGCCAGCAGCTTTACGGATGAGCAGTTCTTC
CASSFTDEQFF
>NA|TRBV9|NA|TRBJ2-6
TGTGCCAGCAGGGGTATCGGTCCCGGGGACTCTGGGGCCAACGTCCTGACTTTC
CASRGIGPGDSGANVLTF
>TRBD1|TRBV6-5|NA|TRBJ2-7
TGTGCCAGCAGTTACTCGATCGGACAGGGCTACGAGCAGTACTTC
CASSYSIGQGYEQYF
>TRBD1|TRBV11-2|once|TRBJ2-7
TGTGCCAGCAGCCCGTGGACAGGTCCCTCCTACGAGCAGTACTTC
CASSPWTGPSYEQYF
>NA|TRBV30|once|TRBJ2-7
TGTGCCTGGAGGGGCAGTTTTTACGAGCAGTACTTC
CAWRGSFYEQYF
>TRBD2|TRBV27|NA|TRBJ2-1
TGTGCCAGCAGTCCCCAGTGGGAGGGCCTTTCCAATGAGCAGTTCTTC
CASSPQWEGLSNEQFF
>NA|TRBV11-2|few|TRBJ1-2
TGTGCCAGCAGGTTGGGACATTATGGCTACACCTTC
CASRLGHYGYTF
>NA|TRBV7-2|NA|TRBJ1-5
TGTGCCAGCAGCTTATACGCGGAAAATCAGCCCCAGCATTTT
CASSLYAENQPQHF
>NA|TRBV7-9|NA|TRBJ2-7
TGTGCCAGCAGCTTAGGCCTAGATTTAGTCGAGCAGTACTTC
CASSLGLDLVEQYF
>TRBD1|TRBV5-1|few|TRBJ1-5
TGCGCCAGCAGCTTGGGGCCGACAGGGCTCAATCAGCCCCAGCATTTT
CASSLGPTGLNQPQHF
>TRBD2|TRBV12-5|NA|TRBJ2-1
TGTGCTAGTGGTTTGGTAATGACTAGCGGGAGTCCTGAGCAGTTCTTC
CASGLVMTSGSPEQFF
>NA|TRBV5-1|NA|TRBJ1-4
TGCGCCAGCAGCTTGGCCCCGACAGGAGGTAATGAAAAACTGTTTTTT
CASSLAPTGGNEKLFF
>NA|TRBV2|NA|TRBJ2-2
TGTGCCAGCAGTGTTAAGAGAGGGACCGGGGAGCTGTTTTTT
CASSVKRGTGELFF
>NA|TRBV30|NA|TRBJ2-1
TGTGCCTGGAGTGTGGGTAGAGGTATCTCCTACAATGAGCAGTTCTTC
CAWSVGRGISYNEQFF
>TRBD2|TRBV7-6|once|TRBJ2-5
TGTGCCAGCAGCTTAGGAGGGACTAGCGGGAGTTTCCGAGAGACCCAGTACTTC
CASSLGGTSGSFRETQYF
>NA|TRBV6-5|NA|TRBJ2-5
TGTGCCAGCAGTTACTCGTCACACCCGCAAGAGACCCAGTACTTC
CASSYSSHPQETQYF
>TRBD2|TRBV29-1|once|TRBJ2-7
TGCAGCGTTCAGGGTCTAGCGGGATCCTACGAGCAGTACTTC
CSVQGLAGSYEQYF